This T cell receptor beta chain was captured by sequencing in a study of T cell repertoires in cytomegalovirus infection. Whole-study findings and limits: The response measured ex vivo was dominated by TCR beta clonotypes (HLA-C-restricted and CMV-specific).

This CDR3 is 14 amino acids long. The V end was cut by 7 bases, the J end by 8 bases, with 20 bases between. CDR1 MNHEY and CDR2 SVGEGT come from the germline V gene. MiXCR was run by TCRdb on the reads, yielding one entry per CDR3 protein. The sample gives tens of thousands of distinct CDR3 sequences, more than 3% of which show up once; 22% is in the top ten. This clonotype was seen ten or more times. Its specificity is unknown. The sequenced sample consisted of PBMCs. The J gene is TRBJ1-2, the V gene TRBV6-2 or TRBV6-3, with D perhaps TRBD1 (5 bases). The receptor comes from a human donor in good health (CMV status not recorded). Some clones in this sample may be carry-over from other donors' samples. The CDR3 loop is CASTPFTGSSGYTF. CDR3 sequence (DNA): TGTGCCAGCACCCCTTTCACAGGTTCTAGCGGCTACACCTTC.